Each of the 7 T cell receptor beta chains below was sequenced from the same sample in a study of T cells after yellow fever vaccination. Each CDR3 protein gets one entry after TCRdb re-called the 5' RACE reads with MiXCR. The table has a few hundred thousand distinct CDR3 sequences, 6.5% to 8.5% seen once. Source: CD4+ T cells sorted from PBMCs, taken 15 days after the yellow fever booster vaccination. Every receptor here comes from a man aged 25 to 45 who received the YFV17D yellow fever vaccine.

This sequence joins TRBV11-1 and TRBJ2-1; no clear D gene. The V end was cut by 5 bases, the J end by 7 bases, with 9 bases between. Germline CDR1 and CDR2: SGHAT and FQDESV (reference sequence). This CDR3 is 12 amino acids long. CDR3 amino acids: CASSGRRNEQFF. CDR3 in DNA: TGTGCCAGCAGCGGGCGAAGGAATGAGCAGTTCTTC.

This clonotype has a count of ten or more. The chain is built from TRBV12-3 or TRBV12-4 and TRBJ1-5; D gene ambiguous. The CDR3 contains 12 residues. The ends were cut back, 6 bases at V and 2 bases at J, with 5 bases in the middle. CDR3 nucleotides: TGTGCCAGCAGCTATGGCAATCAGCCCCAGCATTTT. It translates to CASSYGNQPQHF.

In this sample, this clonotype turned up many times. This chain links TRBV15 with TRBJ2-1; D call uncertain. The germline gives CDR1 LNHNV, CDR2 YYDKDF (reference sequence). The V end lost 2 bases, the J end lost 6 bases, and 5 bases lay between the germline ends. This CDR3 has 12 amino acids. This CDR3 reads CATSRSTNEQFF. The CDR3 DNA follows: TGTGCCACCAGCAGATCCACCAATGAGCAGTTCTTC.

This clonotype appeared many times. CDR3 sequence (DNA): TGTGCCAGCAGTTACGCAATGACTAGCGGGAGTTACGAGCAGTACTTC. It codes for CASSYAMTSGSYEQYF. The rearrangement uses TRBV6-5 and TRBJ2-7; TRBD2 aligns across 12 bases. V was pared by 2 bases and J by 4 bases, with 6 bases of the junction left unmatched. CDR3 length: 16 residues. Germline values: CDR1 MNHEY, CDR2 SVGAGI.

This clonotype was found a few times. The chain joins TRBV10-3 to TRBJ1-6; D is ambiguous. The length of the CDR3 is 13 residues. Trimming took 7 bases from V and 7 from J, leaving 11 bases between them. Germline V gives CDR1 ENHRY, CDR2 SYGVKD. CDR3 amino acids: CAITRFENSPLHF. In nucleotides, the CDR3 is TGTGCCATCACGAGGTTCGAGAATTCACCCCTCCACTTT.

This clonotype was observed at least ten times. CDR3 coding DNA: TGCAGTGCTAGAGATCTACTGAAGTTGGACATTCAGTACTTC. It yields the protein CSARDLLKLDIQYF. The chain combines TRBV20-1 with TRBJ2-4; no clear D gene. V was pared by 0 bases and J by 8 bases, with 14 bases between. Germline lookup yields CDR1 DFQATT and CDR2 SNEGSKA (reference sequence). The CDR3 length is 14 residues.

This clonotype has a handful of counts. V is TRBV6-5 and J is TRBJ2-7, with D possibly TRBD1 on 6 matching bases. The CDR3 covers 11 residues. V was cut by 7 bases and J by 6 bases, with 10 bases left in between. From germline, CDR1 is MNHEY and CDR2 SVGAGI. The CDR3 bases are TGTGCCAGCACCACAGGGCGCGAGCAGTACTTC. This sequence encodes CASTTGREQYF.